The 22 T cell receptor beta chains below were found in one sample sequenced in a study of blood T cell repertoires in COVID-19. Sequencing used immunoSEQ multiplex PCR; TCRdb keeps in-frame clones, though not all of them. This sample has over 300,000 clones, with roughly 88% found just once. Sequencing input: peripheral blood. All receptors derive from a woman aged 45-65 years with acute or convalescent COVID-19.

The J gene is TRBJ2-1, the V gene TRBV5-4; possibly TRBD1 for D (5 bases). Germline V gene sequence: CDR1 SGHNT, CDR2 YYREEE (reference sequence). V lost 4 bases, J lost 4 bases, and 9 bases lay in between. There are 13 residues in the CDR3. This CDR3 is CASSPTGYNEQFF. DNA of the CDR3: TGTGCCAGCAGCCCAACAGGTTACAATGAGCAGTTCTTC.

The CDR3: CASSQGQAVMNTEAFF. In DNA, the CDR3 is TGTGCCAGCTCACAGGGACAGGCTGTAATGAACACTGAAGCTTTCTTT. V gene TRBV18 combines with J gene TRBJ1-1, with 8 nucleotides matching TRBD1. The germline V gene encodes CDR1 KGHSH and CDR2 LQKENI. The CDR3 spans 16 residues. The trim removed 4 bases at V and 0 bases at J, leaving 7 bases unmatched. Looking up the rest from reference TRBV18 and TRBJ1-1 gives the full variable domain: NAGVMQNPRHLVRRRGQEARLRCSPMKGHSHVYWYRQLPEEGLKFMVYLQKENIIDESGMPKERFSAEFPKEGPSILRIQQVVRGDSAAYFCASSQGQAVMNTEAFFGQGTRLTVV.

This chain joins TRBV9 and TRBJ1-2, with D tentatively TRBD1 (5 bases). CDR3 length: 13 residues. V was clipped by 5 bases and J by 2 bases, with 10 bases between them. Germline values: CDR1 SGDLS, CDR2 YYNGEE. CDR3 in amino acids: CASRDSGNYGYTF. CDR3 bases: TGTGCCAGCAGGGATTCAGGGAACTATGGCTACACCTTC.

The chain recombines TRBV5-4 with TRBJ2-1, with TRBD2 as a possible D gene (6 bases). The V end lost 4 bases, the J end lost 4 bases, and 18 bases lay between the germline ends. CDR1 SGHNT and CDR2 YYREEE come from the germline V gene (reference sequence). The CDR3 length is 16 residues. The CDR3 is CASSAPLAGKYNEQFF. The CDR3 bases are TGTGCCAGCAGCGCCCCCCTTGCGGGAAAGTACAATGAGCAGTTCTTC. Full variable domain (rest looked up from reference TRBV5-4 and TRBJ2-1): ETGVTQSPTHLIKTRGQQVTLRCSSQSGHNTVSWYQQALGQGPQFIFQYYREEENGRGNFPPRFSGLQFPNYSSELNVNALELDDSALYLCASSAPLAGKYNEQFFGPGTRLTVL.

The CDR3, as DNA: TGTGCCAGCAGTCGCCAGGGACAGGGTAAGGGGACTGAAGCTTTCTTT. It translates to CASSRQGQGKGTEAFF. The rearrangement links TRBV7-2 to TRBJ1-1; 9 positions match TRBD1. The CDR3 totals 16 residues. Germline V CDR1 and CDR2: SGHTA, FQGNSA. Losses at the gene ends were 6 bases for V and 5 bases for J; bases not matched to a gene: 13.

The gene calls are TRBV7-2 and TRBJ2-7; tentative D call: TRBD2 (6 bases). Germline V gene lookup returns CDR1 SGHTA and CDR2 FQGNSA. V was trimmed by 2 bases and J by 3 bases, leaving 11 bases between them. This CDR3 has 14 residues. This CDR3 reads CASSLSDGGYEQYF. The CDR3 coding sequence is TGTGCCAGCAGCTTATCGGACGGGGGCTACGAGCAGTACTTC.

The CDR3 sequence: CASSYSGSRNTIYF. CDR3 DNA: TGTGCCAGCAGTTACTCGGGCAGCCGAAACACCATATATTTT. The genes are TRBV6-2 or TRBV6-3 and TRBJ1-3; no clear D gene. The V gene's germline CDR1 is MNHEY and CDR2 SVGEGT. With 0 bases removed from V and 5 bases from J, the gap between germline ends came to 8 bases. The CDR3 contains 14 residues.

This clone has only a few counts. The gene calls are TRBV28 and TRBJ2-7; TRBD2 matches at 7 bases. Germline V gene data show CDR1 as MDHEN and CDR2 as SYDVKM. J was trimmed by 7 bases and V by 5 bases; bases with no gene match: 14. CDR3 size: 15 residues. As DNA, the CDR3 is TGTGCCAGCAGTACAGCGGGATACGGGGTCCGAGAGCAGTACTTC. Protein: CASSTAGYGVREQYF.

V is TRBV11-2 and J is TRBJ2-2; tentatively, D is TRBD1 (7 bases). Germline assignment: CDR1 SGHAT and CDR2 FQNNGV. Trimming cost V 5 bases and J 4 bases, with 14 bases left between them. This CDR3 is built from 15 residues. The chain's CDR3 is CASSAHQGGTGELFF. DNA of the CDR3: TGTGCCAGCAGCGCACACCAGGGGGGCACCGGGGAGCTGTTTTTT.

This rearrangement joins TRBV7-2 to TRBJ2-7; the D gene is possibly TRBD2 (5 bases). Looked up from germline, CDR1 is SGHTA and CDR2 is FQGNSA. V gave up 4 bases and J gave up 3 bases, with 22 bases separating them. CDR3 length: 17 residues. CDR3 amino acids: CASSSLAGVKGIYEQYF. DNA for the CDR3: TGTGCCAGCAGCTCTCTCGCGGGCGTTAAAGGGATCTACGAGCAGTACTTC.

V gene TRBV9 combines with J gene TRBJ2-3; 9 nucleotides match TRBD2. Trimming removed 0 bases from V and 3 bases from J; junction bases left unmatched: 14. Germline CDR1 reads SGDLS; CDR2 reads YYNGEE. The CDR3 loop spans 19 amino acids. This CDR3 is CASSVAGSGRPRETDTQYF. The CDR3 DNA reads TGTGCCAGCAGCGTAGCGGGTAGCGGGAGACCACGTGAAACAGATACGCAGTATTTT.

In its sample, this clone was seen a few times. This sequence joins TRBV7-9 and TRBJ1-2; TRBD1 agrees at 7 bases. The length of the CDR3 is 14 residues. J was trimmed by 4 bases and V by 5 bases; bases with no gene match: 7. Germline CDR1 is SEHNR and CDR2 is FQNEAQ (reference sequence). The CDR3 DNA reads TGTGCCAGCAGCCCTAAGACAGGGTTCTATGGCTACACCTTC. Amino acid sequence: CASSPKTGFYGYTF.

The rearrangement uses TRBV14 and TRBJ2-7, with 10 bases identical to TRBD1. Trimming at V came to 4 bases and at J to 2 bases, leaving 14 bases not matched to a gene. CDR3 length equals 18 residues. In germline, CDR1 is SGHDN, CDR2 FVKESK. The DNA of the CDR3 is TGTGCCAGCAGCCTACCGGGACAGGGGAGGGGTATAGCCTACGAGCAGTACTTC. Amino acid sequence: CASSLPGQGRGIAYEQYF.

The chain joins TRBV28 to TRBJ1-2; D is uncertain. Germline CDR1 is MDHEN and CDR2 is SYDVKM. The CDR3 has 13 residues. Between the trimmed V and J ends, which lost 4 bases and 4 bases, there was a span of 10 bases. In nucleotides, the CDR3 is TGTGCCAGCAGTTCAGGAAGGATCTATGGCTACACCTTC. Translating it yields CASSSGRIYGYTF.

The chain employs TRBV28 and TRBJ1-4, with TRBD1 as a possible D gene (5 bases). The CDR3 consists of 15 residues. Per germline, CDR1 MDHEN and CDR2 SYDVKM. Trimming shortened V by 4 bases and J by 8 bases, and 17 bases separated the two germline ends. The CDR3 protein is CASSSAPGLEEKLFF. Here the CDR3 DNA reads TGTGCCAGCAGTTCGGCCCCGGGACTAGAAGAAAAACTGTTTTTT.

V is TRBV30 and J is TRBJ1-3; D gene unclear. Trimming took 3 bases from V and 0 from J, leaving 12 bases between them. Germline V lookup: CDR1 GTSNPN, CDR2 SVGIG (reference sequence). The CDR3 sequence is 15 residues long. The CDR3 loop reads CAWSPLSLSGNTIYF. The CDR3 coding sequence is TGTGCCTGGAGCCCCCTAAGTCTCTCTGGAAACACCATATATTTT.

The chain links TRBV24-1 to TRBJ2-5, with 9 bases fitting TRBD2. The germline V gene has CDR1 KGHDR and CDR2 SFDVKD. V gave up 1 base and J gave up 5 bases; unmatched junction bases: 7. This CDR3 has 16 amino acids. CDR3 bases: TGTGCCACCAGTGATTTTTTAGCGGGAGTCGGGGAGACCCAGTACTTC. Protein: CATSDFLAGVGETQYF.

DNA of the CDR3: TGCGCCAGCAGCCTAGCGGGAAGGTTGGAGACCCAGTACTTC. It encodes CASSLAGRLETQYF. The gene calls are TRBV4-3 and TRBJ2-5; TRBD2 aligns across 8 bases. Unmatched junction bases numbered 6, after V lost 4 bases and J lost 5 bases. Germline V CDR1 and CDR2: LGHNA, YSLEER. The CDR3 loop spans 14 amino acids.

V usage is TRBV7-9 and J usage is TRBJ2-1; D uncertain. In germline, CDR1 is SEHNR, CDR2 FQNEAQ (reference sequence). The CDR3 is made up of 12 amino acids. The V gene lost 1 base and the J gene lost 7 bases, with 5 bases spanning the gap. The DNA for the CDR3 is TGTGCCAGCAGCTTAGGGGCGAATGAGCAGTTCTTC. Translated, it gives CASSLGANEQFF.

The chain joins TRBV7-9 to TRBJ2-7; 8 positions match TRBD1. Germline CDR1 reads SEHNR; CDR2 reads FQNEAQ (reference sequence). This CDR3 contains 17 residues. Germline trimming cut 4 bases from V and 4 bases from J; bases unmatched to any gene: 15. CDR3 region: CASSSGQGGSFSYEQYF. The CDR3 DNA reads TGTGCCAGCAGCTCCGGACAGGGAGGTTCATTTTCTTACGAGCAGTACTTC.

This chain joins TRBV29-1 and TRBJ1-5, with D possibly matching TRBD1 (6 bases). The CDR3 totals 12 residues. The ends were cut back, 7 bases at V and 1 base at J, with 8 bases in the middle. From germline, CDR1 is SQVTM and CDR2 ANQGSEA. The CDR3 spells CSATGSNQPQHF. CDR3 sequence (DNA): TGCAGCGCAACAGGGAGCAATCAGCCCCAGCATTTT.

The V gene is TRBV27, the J gene TRBJ2-7; D is unclear. The germline CDR1 and CDR2 sequences are MNHEY and SMNVEV (reference sequence). This CDR3 region has 14 residues. V lost 0 bases to trimming and J lost 0 bases, with 6 bases between them. The chain's CDR3 is CASSLSTGSYEQYF. DNA for the CDR3: TGTGCCAGCAGTTTATCTACGGGCTCCTACGAGCAGTACTTC.